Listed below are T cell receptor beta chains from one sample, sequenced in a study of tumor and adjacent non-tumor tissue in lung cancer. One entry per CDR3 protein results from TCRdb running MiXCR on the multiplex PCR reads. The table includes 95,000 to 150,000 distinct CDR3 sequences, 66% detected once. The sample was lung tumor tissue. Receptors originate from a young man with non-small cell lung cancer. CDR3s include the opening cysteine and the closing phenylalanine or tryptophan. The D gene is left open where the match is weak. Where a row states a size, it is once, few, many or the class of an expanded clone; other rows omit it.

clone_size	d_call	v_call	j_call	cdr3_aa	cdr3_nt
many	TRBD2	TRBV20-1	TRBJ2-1	CSALAGAKGEQFF	TGCAGTGCACTAGCGGGAGCGAAGGGTGAGCAGTTCTTC
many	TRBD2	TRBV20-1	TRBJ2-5	CSAIGGGWQETQYF	TGCAGTGCTATCGGGGGGGGGTGGCAAGAGACCCAGTACTTC
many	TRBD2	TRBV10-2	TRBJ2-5	CASRGTSGAQETQYF	TGCGCCAGCAGAGGGACTAGCGGGGCCCAAGAGACCCAGTACTTC
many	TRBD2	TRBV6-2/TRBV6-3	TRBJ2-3	CASSRLAGVTDTQYF	TGTGCCAGCAGTCGACTCGCGGGGGTGACAGATACGCAGTATTTT
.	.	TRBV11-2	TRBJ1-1	CAGSLIGDGTETFF	TGTGCCGGCAGCTTGATTGGGGACGGGACTGAAACTTTCTTT
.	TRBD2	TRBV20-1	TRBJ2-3	CSARESVGLASTEYF	TGCAGTGCTAGAGAAAGTGTGGGACTAGCAAGTACAGAATATTTT
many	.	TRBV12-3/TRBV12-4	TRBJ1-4	CASSLVGDFEKLFF	TGTGCCAGCAGTTTAGTCGGGGATTTCGAAAAACTGTTTTTT
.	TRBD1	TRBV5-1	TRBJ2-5	CASSLGTGILQETQYF	TGCGCCAGCAGCCTGGGGACAGGGATACTTCAAGAGACCCAGTACTTC
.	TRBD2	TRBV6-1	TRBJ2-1	CACSEPPGLAGVRNEQFF	TGTGCCTGCAGCGAACCCCCGGGACTAGCGGGAGTTCGTAATGAGCAGTTCTTC
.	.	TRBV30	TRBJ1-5	CAWSPDIPPQHF	TGTGCCTGGAGTCCCGACATACCGCCCCAGCATTTT
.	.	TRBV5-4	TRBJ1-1	CANSSEGRRNTEAFF	TGTGCCAACAGCTCCGAGGGGAGACGGAACACTGAAGCGTTCTTT
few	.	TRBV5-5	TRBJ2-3	CASSRVEADTQYF	TGTGCCAGCAGCCGAGTAGAGGCAGATACGCAGTATTTT
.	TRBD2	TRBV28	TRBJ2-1	CASSENTAGGLYNEQFF	TGTGCCAGCAGTGAAAATACAGCGGGGGGGCTATACAATGAGCAGTTCTTC
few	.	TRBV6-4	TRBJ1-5	CASSDITQRNQPQHF	TGTGCCAGCAGTGATATCACACAGCGCAATCAGCCCCAGCATTTT
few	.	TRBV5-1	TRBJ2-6	CASSTFPSGANVLTF	TGCGCCAGCAGCACTTTCCCCTCTGGGGCCAACGTCCTGACTTTC
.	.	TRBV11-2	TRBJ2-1	CARDLWGGNGQFF	TGTGCCAGAGACTTGTGGGGGGGCAATGGGCAGTTCTTC
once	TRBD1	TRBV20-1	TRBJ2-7	CSASDLRGGTGFSEQYF	TGCAGTGCCAGTGATCTTAGGGGCGGGACAGGGTTTTCCGAGCAGTACTTC
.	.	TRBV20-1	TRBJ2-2	CSVKKTSNTGELFF	TGCAGTGTCAAGAAGACATCGAACACCGGGGAGCTGTTTTTT
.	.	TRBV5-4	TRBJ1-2	CASSLPQGSYGYTF	TGTGCCAGCAGCCTCCCCCAGGGAAGCTATGGCTACACCTTC
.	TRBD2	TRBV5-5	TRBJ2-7	CAISSNPSGRTAYEQYF	TGTGCCATCAGCTCGAATCCTAGCGGGAGGACCGCCTACGAGCAGTACTTC
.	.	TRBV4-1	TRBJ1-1	CASSQDGRWNTEAFF	TGCGCCAGCAGCCAAGACGGGCGGTGGAACACTGAAGCTTTCTTT
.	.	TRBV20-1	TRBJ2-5	CSVNDLRQEAQYF	TGCAGTGTCAACGACCTCCGACAAGAGGCCCAGTACTTC
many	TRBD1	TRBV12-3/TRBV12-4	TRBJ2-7	CASSARGTGSYEQYF	TGTGCCAGCAGTGCCCGAGGGACAGGCTCTTACGAGCAGTACTTC
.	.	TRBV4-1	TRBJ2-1	CASCQNPGILLDEQFF	TGCGCCAGCTGTCAGAACCCCGGGATCCTTCTCGATGAGCAGTTCTTC
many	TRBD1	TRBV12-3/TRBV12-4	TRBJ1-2	CASSFLLTGGSSGYTF	TGTGCCAGCAGTTTCCTCCTGACAGGGGGAAGCTCTGGCTACACCTTC
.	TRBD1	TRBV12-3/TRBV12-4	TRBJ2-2	CASMTGNTGELFF	TGTGCCAGCATGACAGGGAACACCGGGGAGTTGTTTTTT
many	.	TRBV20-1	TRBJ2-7	CSASRELSYEQYF	TGCAGTGCTTCCCGGGAGCTCTCCTACGAGCAGTACTTC
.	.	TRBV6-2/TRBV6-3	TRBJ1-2	CASLGAIGGYIF	TGTGCCAGCCTAGGGGCGATCGGTGGCTACATCTTC
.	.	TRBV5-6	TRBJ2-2	CANSHPGSTGELFF	TGTGCCAACAGCCATCCAGGGAGCACCGGGGAGCTGTTTTTT
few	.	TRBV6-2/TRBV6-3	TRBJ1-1	CASGPGLEAFF	TGTGCCAGCGGCCCTGGGCTGGAAGCTTTTTTT
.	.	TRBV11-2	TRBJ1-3	CASSAERDSGNTIYF	TGTGCCAGCAGCGCTGAGAGGGACTCTGGAAACACCATATATTTT
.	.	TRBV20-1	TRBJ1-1	CSARDEETLEAIF	TGCAGTGCTAGAGATGAGGAAACCCTCGAAGCTATCTTT
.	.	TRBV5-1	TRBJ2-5	CASSLEQPGQETQYF	TGCGCCAGCAGCTTGGAACAACCGGGGCAAGAGACCCAGTACTTC
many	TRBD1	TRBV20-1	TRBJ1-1	CSAHLRGLHTEAFF	TGCAGTGCTCATCTCAGGGGGCTCCACACTGAAGCTTTCTTT
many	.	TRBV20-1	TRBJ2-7	CSARDFFVGQPNEQYF	TGCAGTGCTAGAGATTTTTTTGTCGGACAGCCCAACGAGCAGTACTTC
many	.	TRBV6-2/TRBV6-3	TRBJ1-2	CASSYSSLDGYTF	TGTGCCAGCAGTTACTCGAGTTTGGATGGCTACACCTTC
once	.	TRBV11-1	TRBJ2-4	CASTHSGRPTKNIQYF	TGTGCCAGCACTCACTCAGGCAGGCCGACCAAAAACATTCAGTACTTT
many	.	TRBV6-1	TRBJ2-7	CASSEGGINYEQYF	TGTGCCAGCAGTGAAGGGGGGATAAACTACGAGCAGTACTTC